The present T cell receptor beta chain was sequenced within a study of cytomegalovirus exposure and HLA in healthy donors. In the study overall: Drawn from HLA-typed donors, some 80 million unique TCRs were held in an early data release. Study-wide findings and caveats: Three chains linked to CMV were shown in vitro to be specific for CMV antigens.

This clone was counted a few times. Its specificity is unknown. The PCR ran on 60 Vbeta and 13 Jbeta primers. The repertoire was sequenced with immunoSEQ multiplex PCR; TCRdb's copy has only in-frame clones and lacks some. The sample includes about 95,000 clones, around 75% of them seen just once. Trimming took off 0 bases at V and 4 bases at J, with 9 bases between the two ends. CDR3 length: 14 amino acids. Germline CDR1 reads SGHRS; CDR2 reads YFSETQ. Input material: PBMCs. The J gene is TRBJ2-3, the V gene TRBV5-1, with D perhaps matching TRBD2 (5 bases). This TCR was recovered from a man aged 18 to 30 in good health and CMV-seropositive. The CDR3 reads CASSLAGFPDTQYF. CDR3 coding DNA: TGCGCCAGCAGCTTGGCGGGGTTCCCAGATACGCAGTATTTT.